The following is a T cell receptor beta chain sequence with its context. What it binds is not known. The CDR3 is 13 amino acids. Germline V CDR1 and CDR2: GTSNPN, SVGIG (reference sequence). V lost 2 bases and J lost 7, with 15 bases in between. These data come from a study of shared clonotypes between healthy human individuals. Study findings and constraints: The rarefaction results pointed to incomplete sorted-subset sequencing despite large depth. The study sampled only blood, and tissue repertoires likely differ.

Clones were read by immunoSEQ multiplex PCR, and TCRdb kept only the in-frame ones, dropping some. The sample lists about 1 million clones; about 75% were seen once. The genes are TRBV30 and TRBJ2-7; TRBD2 is a possible D gene (6 bases). This receptor was taken from a man in his late teens or twenties in good health. Input material: memory CD4+ T cells sorted from blood. Indicated subset: CD45RA-negative fraction. CDR3 coding DNA: TGTGCCTGGAGTATACAGGTCGGGGGAGAGCAGTACTTC. This sequence encodes CAWSIQVGGEQYF.